A selection of T cell receptor beta chains follows, all from one sample in a study of CD8 T cells in Susac syndrome. TCRdb reprocessed the immunoSEQ multiplex PCR reads with MiXCR, giving one entry per CDR3 protein. The table shows about 60,000 distinct CDR3 sequences, with around 95% occurring only once. The sequenced sample consisted of CD8+ T cells from PBMCs. The origin of the receptors is a human donor with multiple sclerosis. The conserved cysteine and the conserved F or W are not part of the CDR3 here.

J gene | V gene | CDR3 protein
TRBJ1-1 | TRBV13 | ASSLATGKTEAF
TRBJ1-2 | TRBV5-4 | ASSLANGYT
TRBJ1-5 | TRBV24-1 | ATSAWNQPQH
TRBJ2-1 | TRBV20-1 | SAILGLAASYNEQF
TRBJ2-5 | TRBV6-6 | ASSYFESETQY
TRBJ2-5 | TRBV9 | ASSSPQYQETQY
TRBJ2-1 | TRBV5-4 | ASSLEGTSGYNEQF
TRBJ1-2 | TRBV5-1 | ASSGRQTGYT
TRBJ2-7 | TRBV9 | ASSVGGSSSYEQY
TRBJ1-2 | TRBV13 | ASSSQTGSIGYT
TRBJ1-2 | TRBV13 | ASELSTRDSYGYT
TRBJ2-3 | TRBV27 | ASSLRPSTDTQY
TRBJ1-1 | TRBV7-9 | ASSLSAGDVVEAF
TRBJ2-1 | TRBV12-3/TRBV12-4 | ASEGSGRKGYNEQF
TRBJ2-7 | TRBV3-1 | ASSIRDRASYEQY
TRBJ2-3 | TRBV9 | ASSVGAWGPDTQY
TRBJ2-5 | TRBV2 | ASSEPSGRVRETQY
TRBJ2-2 | TRBV18 | ASSPKTTGELF
TRBJ2-1 | TRBV7-6 | ASKASAEPNEQF
TRBJ1-1 | TRBV20-1 | SARDGRTSLTEAF
TRBJ2-1 | TRBV29-1 | SVEDNEIIGDRLTYNEQF
TRBJ1-5 | TRBV7-9 | ASSSGQGAINQPQH
TRBJ2-5 | TRBV21-1 | ASSNSDRCPEETQY
TRBJ2-7 | TRBV7-9 | ASTLGSEQY
TRBJ1-4 | TRBV9 | ASSASGSVFEKLF
TRBJ2-6 | TRBV9 | ASSATGSGANVLT
TRBJ2-7 | TRBV29-1 | SVEGQGYEQY
TRBJ1-2 | TRBV7-9 | ASSSPRYYGYT
TRBJ2-7 | TRBV27 | ASSFGVQAEQY
TRBJ2-7 | TRBV9 | ASSVAPEGQGNYYEQY
TRBJ2-3 | TRBV4-3 | ASSQDRSSSGADTQY
TRBJ1-1 | TRBV30 | AWSWTNTEAF
TRBJ2-7 | TRBV20-1 | SASERGPYHSYEQY
TRBJ1-2 | TRBV24-1 | ATSDGGVSGYT
TRBJ2-3 | TRBV13 | ASSLAGGIGTDTQY
TRBJ2-7 | TRBV25-1 | ASSRSYYEQY
TRBJ2-7 | TRBV27 | ASSFQARPYEQY
TRBJ2-2 | TRBV6-2/TRBV6-3 | ASSATTGDTGELF
TRBJ1-1 | TRBV20-1 | SATAPGDLMNTEAF
TRBJ2-7 | TRBV4-1 | ASSQELWTEGYEQY
TRBJ1-2 | TRBV23-1 | ASSQGYGYT
TRBJ1-5 | TRBV27 | ASSSHQGSNQPQH
TRBJ2-5 | TRBV9 | ASSLRDYEETQY
TRBJ2-7 | TRBV27 | ASSLSRGPYEQY
TRBJ2-3 | TRBV6-4 | ASSASGTDTQY
TRBJ2-1 | TRBV29-1 | SGGLAGDYNEQF
TRBJ2-2 | TRBV7-9 | ASRLGELF
TRBJ2-1 | TRBV19 | ASTSSSWSNEQF
TRBJ2-7 | TRBV19 | ASSIDGEAYEQY
TRBJ2-7 | TRBV20-1 | SARDLRGSYEQY
TRBJ2-1 | TRBV3-1 | ASSLGTGDYNEQF
TRBJ1-6 | TRBV28 | ASRTDSNSPLH